This is a list of T cell receptor beta chains from one sample in a study of T cells in AML relapse after transplant. A single record per CDR3 protein comes from TCRdb applying MiXCR to the PCR reads. Of roughly 350 distinct CDR3 sequences in the sample, roughly 19% were seen once. Source material: bone marrow. Receptor source: a human donor in good health. The CDR3 runs from the conserved cysteine through the conserved F or W. The order of the fields is clone size, J gene, D gene, V gene, CDR3 protein, CDR3 DNA. A D gene is named only where the DNA matches it firmly. Clone size is not always given. Where it is, it says once, few, many or a class for expanded clones.

size: large; J: TRBJ1-1; D: .; V: TRBV7-2; CDR3: CASNPTRAEEAFF; DNA: TGTGCCAGCAACCCGACAAGGGCGGAGGAGGCTTTCTTT
size: large; J: TRBJ2-4; D: .; V: TRBV5-1; CDR3: CASSLDQTDIQYF; DNA: TGCGCCAGCAGCTTGGACCAGACGGACATTCAGTACTTC
size: large; J: TRBJ1-2; D: .; V: TRBV18; CDR3: CASSPRGGSHYGYTF; DNA: TGTGCCAGCTCACCGCGGGGGGGATCCCACTATGGCTACACCTTC
size: medium-sized; J: TRBJ2-7; D: .; V: TRBV16; CDR3: CASSQGAYEQYF; DNA: TGTGCCAGCAGCCAGGGGGCATACGAGCAGTACTTC
size: large; J: TRBJ2-1; D: TRBD1; V: TRBV6-6; CDR3: CASSYSAGQGAVEQFF; DNA: TGTGCCAGCAGTTACTCAGCGGGACAGGGGGCTGTTGAGCAGTTCTTC
size: large; J: TRBJ1-1; D: .; V: TRBV18; CDR3: CASSPNNHVNTEAFF; DNA: TGTGCCAGCTCACCGAATAATCACGTGAACACTGAAGCTTTCTTT
size: large; J: TRBJ1-1; D: .; V: TRBV5-5; CDR3: CASSMGGQGEAFF; DNA: TGTGCCAGCAGCATGGGGGGCCAGGGTGAAGCTTTCTTT
size: large; J: TRBJ1-1; D: .; V: TRBV12-3/TRBV12-4; CDR3: CASSLVWDTEAFF; DNA: TGTGCCAGCAGCCTAGTGTGGGACACTGAAGCTTTCTTT
size: large; J: TRBJ1-2; D: .; V: TRBV5-1; CDR3: CASSGNGLHYGYTF; DNA: TGCGCCAGCAGCGGAAACGGGCTCCACTATGGCTACACCTTC
size: large; J: TRBJ1-1; D: TRBD1; V: TRBV19; CDR3: CASKPDRANTEAFF; DNA: TGTGCCAGTAAACCGGACAGGGCGAACACTGAAGCTTTCTTT
size: large; J: TRBJ1-1; D: .; V: TRBV3-1; CDR3: CASSRREAGAFF; DNA: TGTGCCAGCAGCCGACGGGAGGCGGGAGCTTTCTTT
size: large; J: TRBJ1-6; D: TRBD1; V: TRBV20-1; CDR3: CSATGTGHSPLHF; DNA: TGCAGTGCAACCGGGACAGGGCATTCACCCCTCCACTTT
size: large; J: TRBJ1-4; D: .; V: TRBV25-1; CDR3: CASSEYGGQVLPVHYEKLFF; DNA: TGTGCCAGCAGTGAATACGGGGGGCAAGTACTTCCCGTCCACTATGAAAAACTGTTTTTT
size: once; J: TRBJ2-1; D: .; V: TRBV20-1; CDR3: CSAQSWGDNEQFF; DNA: TGCAGTGCCCAATCTTGGGGGGACAATGAGCAGTTCTTC
size: large; J: TRBJ2-2; D: TRBD2; V: TRBV9; CDR3: CASSGSLSGVNTGELFF; DNA: TGTGCCAGCAGCGGATCCCTTAGCGGGGTTAACACCGGGGAGCTGTTTTTT
size: large; J: TRBJ1-6; D: .; V: TRBV6-5; CDR3: CATTGRGGSYNSPLHF; DNA: TGTGCCACTACAGGGAGGGGAGGATCCTATAATTCACCCCTCCACTTT
size: large; J: TRBJ2-4; D: .; V: TRBV11-2; CDR3: CASSLVRSRGNIQYF; DNA: TGTGCCAGCAGCTTAGTTCGGAGCCGGGGAAACATTCAGTACTTC
size: .; J: TRBJ2-1; D: .; V: TRBV3-1; CDR3: CVSSDPNNEQFF; DNA: TGTGTCAGCAGCGATCCTAACAATGAGCAGTTCTTC
size: large; J: TRBJ1-2; D: TRBD1; V: TRBV12-3/TRBV12-4; CDR3: CASSREQGARGYTF; DNA: TGTGCCAGCAGTCGGGAGCAGGGGGCGCGAGGCTACACCTTC
size: large; J: TRBJ1-1; D: TRBD1; V: TRBV6-5; CDR3: CASTERGRGEAFF; DNA: TGTGCCAGTACCGAGAGGGGGCGAGGTGAAGCTTTCTTT
size: large; J: TRBJ1-1; D: .; V: TRBV19; CDR3: CASKERTNTEAFF; DNA: TGTGCCAGTAAAGAGAGAACGAACACTGAAGCTTTCTTT
size: large; J: TRBJ1-5; D: .; V: TRBV7-6; CDR3: CASSPIGGQQPQHF; DNA: TGTGCCAGCAGCCCCATCGGTGGGCAGCAGCCCCAGCATTTT
size: large; J: TRBJ1-5; D: .; V: TRBV6-5; CDR3: CASSRLGRGDNQPQHF; DNA: TGTGCCAGCAGTCGGCTGGGAAGGGGCGACAATCAGCCCCAGCATTTT
size: large; J: TRBJ2-1; D: .; V: TRBV7-8; CDR3: CASSLAPDEQFF; DNA: TGTGCCAGCAGCTTAGCCCCGGATGAGCAGTTCTTC
size: large; J: TRBJ2-7; D: .; V: TRBV5-6; CDR3: CASSTRWWGVKGYEQYF; DNA: TGTGCCAGCAGCACCCGGTGGTGGGGGGTAAAAGGCTACGAGCAGTACTTC
size: hyperexpanded; J: TRBJ1-1; D: .; V: TRBV2; CDR3: CASSVRPYQNTEAFF; DNA: TGTGCCAGCAGTGTTCGGCCTTATCAGAACACTGAAGCTTTCTTT
size: large; J: TRBJ2-7; D: TRBD2; V: TRBV7-2; CDR3: CASSSSGLAGYEQYF; DNA: TGTGCCAGCAGCTCCTCGGGACTAGCGGGGTACGAGCAGTACTTC
size: medium-sized; J: TRBJ2-1; D: .; V: TRBV15; CDR3: CATGNYSAYEQFF; DNA: TGTGCCACCGGAAACTACTCCGCTTATGAGCAGTTCTTC
size: .; J: TRBJ2-5; D: .; V: TRBV5-1; CDR3: CASSWGETLYF; DNA: TGCGCCAGCAGCTGGGGGGAGACCCTGTACTTC
size: .; J: TRBJ1-5; D: .; V: TRBV5-1; CDR3: CASSLKGDRPKHF; DNA: TGCGCCAGCAGCTTGAAGGGGGATCGGCCCAAGCATTTT
size: large; J: TRBJ2-1; D: TRBD1; V: TRBV24-1; CDR3: CATSAVGQGYEQFF; DNA: TGTGCCACCAGTGCCGTGGGACAGGGTTATGAGCAGTTCTTC
size: large; J: TRBJ2-3; D: .; V: TRBV6-6; CDR3: CASTHWRDRSTDTQYF; DNA: TGTGCCAGCACCCACTGGAGGGACAGAAGCACAGATACGCAGTATTTT
size: large; J: TRBJ1-1; D: .; V: TRBV7-2; CDR3: CASSLAAGTEAFF; DNA: TGTGCCAGCAGCTTAGCGGCGGGCACTGAAGCTTTCTTT
size: large; J: TRBJ2-7; D: .; V: TRBV7-9; CDR3: CASTILPSRDGEQYF; DNA: TGTGCCAGCACCATCCTTCCCTCCCGGGACGGTGAGCAGTACTTC
size: large; J: TRBJ2-5; D: TRBD2; V: TRBV5-1; CDR3: CASSSTSGGEETQYF; DNA: TGCGCCAGCAGCTCTACTAGCGGGGGGGAAGAGACCCAGTACTTC